This T cell receptor (beta chain) came from a study of cytomegalovirus exposure and HLA in healthy donors. PCR amplification relied on 60 Vbeta primers (plus 13 Jbeta primers). Only in-frame clones appear in the TCRdb table, and some are missing; sequencing was by immunoSEQ multiplex PCR. Among around 250,000 clones listed, roughly four fifths were seen once. Comment on this clone: Its specificity is unknown.

Points from the study as a whole: Earlier findings revealed that most TCR beta V segments proved productive either about 87% or about 30% of the time.

Germline CDR1 is SGHRS and CDR2 is YFSETQ. The CDR3 is 17 amino acids. V gave up 1 base and J gave up 5 bases, with 20 bases separating them. The sample consisted of PBMCs. V and J are TRBV5-1 and TRBJ2-3; D is perhaps TRBD2 (5 bases). The source is a woman aged 55-75 years in good health and CMV-seropositive. The CDR3 nucleotides read TGCGCCAGCAGCTTGTGGCGTAGAGGGTTTATCGTAGATACGCAGTATTTT. Its translation: CASSLWRRGFIVDTQYF.